A single sample gave rise to the 7 T cell receptor beta chains below, sequenced in a study of T cell changes during pregnancy in multiple sclerosis. Sequenced by immunoSEQ multiplex PCR; TCRdb stores in-frame clones only, minus some. This sample has about 32,000 clones; 80% to 90% occur once, and the top ten carry over 8.5%. The source material was CD8+ T cells from peripheral blood mononuclear cells, sampled in the third trimester of pregnancy. The receptors derive from a female donor with multiple sclerosis, enrolled in a pregnancy study.

The V call is TRBV6-1, the J call TRBJ2-7; 11 bases are a match to TRBD2. This CDR3 has 19 amino acids. The germline V gene encodes CDR1 MNHNS and CDR2 SASEGT. The trim removed 3 bases at V and 3 bases at J, leaving 16 bases unmatched. The CDR3 bases are TGTGCCAGCAGTGATAGGTTAATTCCTAGACTAGCGGGGTACTACGAGCAGTACTTC. The encoded protein is CASSDRLIPRLAGYYEQYF.

This rearrangement joins TRBV4-2 to TRBJ1-2, with a possible D match to TRBD1 (6 bases). Trimming removed 3 bases from V and 5 bases from J, with 19 bases in between. The germline gives CDR1 LGHNA, CDR2 YNFKEQ. CDR3 length equals 16 residues. For the CDR3, the DNA is TGTGCCAGCAGCCACCGGGGTACAGGGCATCAGTATGGCTACACCTTC. It yields the protein CASSHRGTGHQYGYTF.

V is TRBV30 and J is TRBJ2-7; TRBD1 agrees at 9 bases. The trim removed 1 base at V and 3 bases at J, leaving 10 bases unmatched. Germline CDR1 is GTSNPN and CDR2 is SVGIG (reference sequence). This CDR3 is 16 amino acids long. CDR3 sequence: CAWSALKGQGVYEQYF. In DNA form, the CDR3 reads TGTGCCTGGAGTGCGCTTAAGGGACAGGGAGTCTACGAGCAGTACTTC.

The J gene is TRBJ2-1, the V gene TRBV9; the D gene is possibly TRBD2 (5 bases). There are 16 residues in the CDR3. Germline loops: CDR1 SGDLS, CDR2 YYNGEE. V shed 4 bases and J shed 3 bases, with 17 bases lying between them. The CDR3 DNA is TGTGCCAGCAGCCGACCCCAGCGGACCGTCTACAATGAGCAGTTCTTC. Amino acid sequence: CASSRPQRTVYNEQFF.

The rearrangement links TRBV5-1 to TRBJ2-2, with TRBD2 matching 8 bases. The CDR3 is 17 residues long. Germline V lookup: CDR1 SGHRS, CDR2 YFSETQ. The V and J ends lost 0 bases and 3 bases, in that order; junction bases with no gene match: 7. The CDR3 reads CASSLEGTSGYTGELFF. For the CDR3, the DNA is TGCGCCAGCAGCTTGGAGGGTACTAGCGGATACACCGGGGAGCTGTTTTTT.

This chain uses TRBV5-1 with TRBJ1-1; D unclear. CDR3 length equals 14 residues. Trimming removed 4 bases from V and 2 bases from J, with 12 bases in between. CDR1 and CDR2 from the germline V gene are SGHRS and YFSETQ. CDR3 DNA sequence: TGCGCCAGCAGCCTTACGACGGGAAACACTGAAGCTTTCTTT. This gives the protein CASSLTTGNTEAFF.

This rearrangement joins TRBV27 to TRBJ2-2; 7 bases are shared with TRBD1. V lost 3 bases and J lost 3; bases outside the gene matches: 16. There are 19 residues in the CDR3. Germline assignment: CDR1 MNHEY and CDR2 SMNVEV (reference sequence). Here the CDR3 DNA reads TGTGCCAGCAGTTTGGTATTTTTGAGGGGGCTTAATTACACCGGGGAGCTGTTTTTT. Protein sequence: CASSLVFLRGLNYTGELFF.